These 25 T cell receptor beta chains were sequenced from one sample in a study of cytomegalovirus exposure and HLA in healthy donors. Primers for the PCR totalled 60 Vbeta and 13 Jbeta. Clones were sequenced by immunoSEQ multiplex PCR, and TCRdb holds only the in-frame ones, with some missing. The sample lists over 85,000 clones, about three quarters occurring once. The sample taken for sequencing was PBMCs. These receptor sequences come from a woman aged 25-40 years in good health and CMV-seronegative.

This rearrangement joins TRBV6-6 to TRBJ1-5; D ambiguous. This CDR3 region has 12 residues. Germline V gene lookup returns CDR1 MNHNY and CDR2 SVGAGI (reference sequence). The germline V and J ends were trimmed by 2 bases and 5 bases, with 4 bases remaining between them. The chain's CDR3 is CASSYPDQPQHF. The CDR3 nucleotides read TGTGCCAGCAGTTACCCCGATCAGCCCCAGCATTTT.

The CDR3 nucleotides are TGTGCCAGCTCACCACCGGCGGGGGGTTACAATGAGCAGTTCTTC. Encoded protein: CASSPPAGGYNEQFF. J is TRBJ2-1 and V is TRBV18; 8 bases agree with TRBD2. Germline values: CDR1 KGHSH, CDR2 LQKENI. The V segment lost 0 bases and the J segment 4 bases; nucleotides outside the gene matches: 2. CDR3 length: 15 residues. Based on the CDR3 plus reference TRBV18 and TRBJ2-1, the full variable domain is NAGVMQNPRHLVRRRGQEARLRCSPMKGHSHVYWYRQLPEEGLKFMVYLQKENIIDESGMPKERFSAEFPKEGPSILRIQQVVRGDSAAYFCASSPPAGGYNEQFFGPGTRLTVL.

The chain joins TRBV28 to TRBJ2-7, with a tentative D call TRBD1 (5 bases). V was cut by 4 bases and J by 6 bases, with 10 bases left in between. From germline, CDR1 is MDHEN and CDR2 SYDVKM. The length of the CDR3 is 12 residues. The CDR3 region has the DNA TGTGCCAGCAGTTCCCAGGGTAGCGAGCAGTACTTC. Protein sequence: CASSSQGSEQYF.

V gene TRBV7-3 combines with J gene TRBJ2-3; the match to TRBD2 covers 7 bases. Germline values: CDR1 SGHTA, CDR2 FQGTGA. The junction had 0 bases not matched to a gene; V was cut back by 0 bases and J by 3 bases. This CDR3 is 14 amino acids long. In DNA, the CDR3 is TGTGCCAGCAGCTTAACGGGAGGGACAGATACGCAGTATTTT. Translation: CASSLTGGTDTQYF.

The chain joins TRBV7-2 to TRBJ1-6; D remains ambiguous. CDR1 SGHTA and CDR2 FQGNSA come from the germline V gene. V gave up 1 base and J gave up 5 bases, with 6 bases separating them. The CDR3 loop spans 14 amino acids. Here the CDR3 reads CASSLGQHNSPLHF. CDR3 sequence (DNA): TGTGCCAGCAGCTTAGGACAACATAATTCACCCCTCCACTTT. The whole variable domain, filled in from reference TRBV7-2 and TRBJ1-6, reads GAGVSQSPSNKVTEKGKDVELRCDPISGHTALYWYRQSLGQGLEFLIYFQGNSAPDKSGLPSDRFSAERTGGSVSTLTIQRTQQEDSAVYLCASSLGQHNSPLHFGNGTRLTVT.

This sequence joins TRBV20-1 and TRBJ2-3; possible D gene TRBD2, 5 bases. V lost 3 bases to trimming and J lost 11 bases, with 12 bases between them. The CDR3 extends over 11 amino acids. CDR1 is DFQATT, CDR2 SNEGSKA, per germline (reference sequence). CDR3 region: CSASSGKKQYF. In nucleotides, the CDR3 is TGCAGTGCTAGTTCCGGGAAGAAGCAGTATTTT.

CDR3 in DNA: TGTGCCAGCAGCCCAACTAGCGGGATACGGTTTGGTACGCAGTATTTT. Amino acid sequence: CASSPTSGIRFGTQYF. The chain uses TRBV2 and TRBJ2-3; 10 nucleotides line up with TRBD2. Trimming cost V 6 bases and J 8 bases; bases outside gene matches: 14. This CDR3 is 16 amino acids long. Germline CDR1 and CDR2: SNHLY and FYNNEI.

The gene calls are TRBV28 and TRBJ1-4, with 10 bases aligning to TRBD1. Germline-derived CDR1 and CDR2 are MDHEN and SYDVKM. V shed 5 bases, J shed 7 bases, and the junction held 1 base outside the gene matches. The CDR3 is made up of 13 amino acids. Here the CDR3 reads CASSGTGVEKLFF. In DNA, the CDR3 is TGTGCCAGCAGTGGGACAGGGGTTGAAAAACTGTTTTTT.

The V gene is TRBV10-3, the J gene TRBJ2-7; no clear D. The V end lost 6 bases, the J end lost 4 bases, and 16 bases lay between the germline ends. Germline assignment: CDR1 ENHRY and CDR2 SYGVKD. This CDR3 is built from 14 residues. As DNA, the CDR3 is TGTGCCATCAGGAGCGACGGAGCCCTTTACGAGCAGTACTTC. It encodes CAIRSDGALYEQYF.

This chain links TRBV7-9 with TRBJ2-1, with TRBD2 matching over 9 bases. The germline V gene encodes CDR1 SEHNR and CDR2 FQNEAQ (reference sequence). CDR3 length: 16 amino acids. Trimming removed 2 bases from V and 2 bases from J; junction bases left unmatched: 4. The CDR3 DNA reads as TGTGCCAGCAGCTTAAGGAGCGGGGGGCCCTACAATGAGCAGTTCTTC. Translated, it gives CASSLRSGGPYNEQFF.

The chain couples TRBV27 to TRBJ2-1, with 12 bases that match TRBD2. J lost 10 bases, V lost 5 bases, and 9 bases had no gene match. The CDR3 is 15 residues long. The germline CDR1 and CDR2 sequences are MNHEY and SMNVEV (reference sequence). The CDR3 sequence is CASSLPTSGSREQFF. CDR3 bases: TGTGCCAGCAGTCTACCGACTAGCGGGAGTCGGGAGCAGTTCTTC.

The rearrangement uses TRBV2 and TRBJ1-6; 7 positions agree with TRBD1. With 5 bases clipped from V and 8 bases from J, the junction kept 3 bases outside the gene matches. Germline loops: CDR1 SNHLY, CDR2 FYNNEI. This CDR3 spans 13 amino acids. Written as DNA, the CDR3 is TGTGCCAGCAGTCCGGGACAGTATTCACCCCTCCACTTT. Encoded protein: CASSPGQYSPLHF.

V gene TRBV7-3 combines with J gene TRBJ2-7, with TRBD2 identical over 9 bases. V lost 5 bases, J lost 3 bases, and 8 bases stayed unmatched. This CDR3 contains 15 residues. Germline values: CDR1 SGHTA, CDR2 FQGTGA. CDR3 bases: TGTGCCAGCAGCCAGGGATCTAGCGGGGTCTACGAGCAGTACTTC. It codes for CASSQGSSGVYEQYF. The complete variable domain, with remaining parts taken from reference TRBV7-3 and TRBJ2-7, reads GAGVSQTPSNKVTEKGKYVELRCDPISGHTALYWYRQSLGQGPEFLIYFQGTGAADDSGLPNDRFFAVRPEGSVSTLKIQRTERGDSAVYLCASSQGSSGVYEQYFGPGTRLTVT.

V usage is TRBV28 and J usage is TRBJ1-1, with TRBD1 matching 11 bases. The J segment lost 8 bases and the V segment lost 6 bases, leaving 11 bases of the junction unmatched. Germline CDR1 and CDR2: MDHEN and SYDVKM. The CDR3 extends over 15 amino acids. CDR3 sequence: CASRDSGTGGSEAFF. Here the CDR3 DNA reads TGTGCCAGCAGAGATTCCGGGACAGGGGGATCAGAAGCTTTCTTT.

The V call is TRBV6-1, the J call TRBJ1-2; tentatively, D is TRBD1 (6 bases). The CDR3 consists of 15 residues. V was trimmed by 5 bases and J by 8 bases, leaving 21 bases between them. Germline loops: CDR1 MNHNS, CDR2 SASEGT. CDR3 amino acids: CASSLSMDSPGGYTF. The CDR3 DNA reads TGTGCCAGCAGTCTTTCTATGGACAGCCCTGGGGGCTACACCTTC.

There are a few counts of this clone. The CDR3 DNA follows: TGTGCCAGCAAGTCAGGTCTGCAGCCCCAGCATTTT. The encoded protein is CASKSGLQPQHF. The V gene is TRBV28, the J gene TRBJ1-5; D unresolved. Germline CDR1 and CDR2: MDHEN and SYDVKM. The V gene lost 7 bases and the J gene lost 7 bases, with 11 bases spanning the gap. This CDR3 is 12 amino acids long.

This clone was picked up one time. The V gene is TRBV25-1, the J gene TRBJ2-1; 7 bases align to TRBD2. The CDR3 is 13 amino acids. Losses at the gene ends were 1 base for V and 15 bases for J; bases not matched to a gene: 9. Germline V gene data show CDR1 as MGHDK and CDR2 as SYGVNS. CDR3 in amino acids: CASSESFGGGPFF. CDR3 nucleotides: TGTGCCAGCAGTGAATCGTTTGGGGGAGGGCCGTTCTTC.

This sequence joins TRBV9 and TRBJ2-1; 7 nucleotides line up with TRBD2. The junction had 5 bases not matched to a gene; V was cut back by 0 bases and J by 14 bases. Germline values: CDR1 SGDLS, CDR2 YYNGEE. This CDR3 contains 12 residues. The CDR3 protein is CASSVDRGEEFF. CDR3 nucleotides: TGTGCCAGCAGCGTAGATCGGGGGGAGGAGTTCTTC.

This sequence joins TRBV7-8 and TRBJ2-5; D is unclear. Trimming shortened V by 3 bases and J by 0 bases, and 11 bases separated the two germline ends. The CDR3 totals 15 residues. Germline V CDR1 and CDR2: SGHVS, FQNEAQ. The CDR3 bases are TGTGCCAGCAGCTTCATTGCGATATACCAAGAGACCCAGTACTTC. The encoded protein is CASSFIAIYQETQYF.

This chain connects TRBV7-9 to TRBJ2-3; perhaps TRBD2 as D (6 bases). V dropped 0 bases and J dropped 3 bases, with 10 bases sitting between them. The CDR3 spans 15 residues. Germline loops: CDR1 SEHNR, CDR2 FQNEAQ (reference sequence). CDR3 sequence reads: CASSLAGGKTDTQYF. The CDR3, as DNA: TGTGCCAGCAGCTTAGCGGGCGGGAAAACAGATACGCAGTATTTT.

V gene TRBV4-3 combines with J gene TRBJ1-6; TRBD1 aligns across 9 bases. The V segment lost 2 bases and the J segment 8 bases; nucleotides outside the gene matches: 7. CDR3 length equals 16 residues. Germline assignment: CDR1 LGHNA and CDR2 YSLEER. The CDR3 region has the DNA TGCGCCAGCAGCCAAAAAACCGACAGGGGGGATTCACCCCTCCACTTT. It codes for CASSQKTDRGDSPLHF.

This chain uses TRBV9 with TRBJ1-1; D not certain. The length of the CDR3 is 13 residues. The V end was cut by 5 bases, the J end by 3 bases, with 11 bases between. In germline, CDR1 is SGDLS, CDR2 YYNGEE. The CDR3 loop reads CASSREGYTEAFF. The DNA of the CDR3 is TGTGCCAGCAGTCGTGAGGGTTACACTGAAGCTTTCTTT. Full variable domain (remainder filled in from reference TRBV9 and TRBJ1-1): DSGVTQTPKHLITATGQRVTLRCSPRSGDLSVYWYQQSLDQGLQFLIQYYNGEERAKGNILERFSAQQFPDLHSELNLSSLELGDSALYFCASSREGYTEAFFGQGTRLTVV.

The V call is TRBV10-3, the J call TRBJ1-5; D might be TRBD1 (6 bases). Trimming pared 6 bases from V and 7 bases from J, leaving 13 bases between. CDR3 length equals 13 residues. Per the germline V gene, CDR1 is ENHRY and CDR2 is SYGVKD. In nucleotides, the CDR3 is TGTGCCATCAGCACAGGGATCGGCCAGCCCCAGCATTTT. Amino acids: CAISTGIGQPQHF.

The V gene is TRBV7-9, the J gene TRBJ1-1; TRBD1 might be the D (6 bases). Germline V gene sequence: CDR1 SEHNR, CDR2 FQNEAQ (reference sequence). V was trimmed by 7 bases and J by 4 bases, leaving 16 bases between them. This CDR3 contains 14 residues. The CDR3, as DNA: TGTGCCAGCAACACAAAAGGGGGTAGCACTGAAGCTTTCTTT. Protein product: CASNTKGGSTEAFF. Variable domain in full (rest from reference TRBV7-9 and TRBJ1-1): DTGVSQNPRHKITKRGQNVTFRCDPISEHNRLYWYRQTLGQGPEFLTYFQNEAQLEKSRLLSDRFSAERPKGSFSTLEIQRTEQGDSAMYLCASNTKGGSTEAFFGQGTRLTVV.

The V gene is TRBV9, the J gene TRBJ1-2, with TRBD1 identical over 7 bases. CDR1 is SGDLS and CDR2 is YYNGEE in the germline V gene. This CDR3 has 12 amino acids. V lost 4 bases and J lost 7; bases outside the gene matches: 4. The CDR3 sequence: CASSNDRAGYTF. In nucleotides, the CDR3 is TGTGCCAGCAGCAATGACAGGGCTGGCTACACCTTC. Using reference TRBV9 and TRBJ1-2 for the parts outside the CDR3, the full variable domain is DSGVTQTPKHLITATGQRVTLRCSPRSGDLSVYWYQQSLDQGLQFLIQYYNGEERAKGNILERFSAQQFPDLHSELNLSSLELGDSALYFCASSNDRAGYTFGSGTRLTVV.